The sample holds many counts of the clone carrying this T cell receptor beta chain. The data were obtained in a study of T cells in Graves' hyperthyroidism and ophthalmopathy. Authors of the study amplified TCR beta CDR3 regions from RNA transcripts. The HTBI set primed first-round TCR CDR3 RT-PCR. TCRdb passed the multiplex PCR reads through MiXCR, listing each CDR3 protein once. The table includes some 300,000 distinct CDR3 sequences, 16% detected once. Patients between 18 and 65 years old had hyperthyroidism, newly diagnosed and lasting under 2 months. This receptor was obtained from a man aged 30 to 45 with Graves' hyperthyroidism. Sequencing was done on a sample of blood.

The CDR3 is CASSRDLMGNQPQHF. The CDR3 nucleotides are TGTGCCAGCAGCAGGGATTTGATGGGGAATCAGCCCCAGCATTTT. The rearrangement uses TRBV28 and TRBJ1-5; a possible D gene is TRBD1 (5 bases). Germline CDR1 and CDR2: MDHEN and SYDVKM. This CDR3 region has 15 residues. The V gene lost 6 bases and the J gene lost 4 bases, with 16 bases spanning the gap.